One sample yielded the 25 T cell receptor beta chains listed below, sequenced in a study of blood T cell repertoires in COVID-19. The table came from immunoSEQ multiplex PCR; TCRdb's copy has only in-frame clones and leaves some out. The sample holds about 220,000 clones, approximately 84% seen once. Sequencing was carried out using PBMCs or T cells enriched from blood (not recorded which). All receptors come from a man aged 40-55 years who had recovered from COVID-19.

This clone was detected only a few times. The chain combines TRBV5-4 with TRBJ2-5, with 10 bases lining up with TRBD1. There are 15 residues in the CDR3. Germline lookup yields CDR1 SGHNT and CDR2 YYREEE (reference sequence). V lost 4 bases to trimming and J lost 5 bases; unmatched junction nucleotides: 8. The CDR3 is CASSPATGGPETQYF. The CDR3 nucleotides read TGTGCCAGCAGCCCCGCGACAGGGGGCCCTGAGACCCAGTACTTC.

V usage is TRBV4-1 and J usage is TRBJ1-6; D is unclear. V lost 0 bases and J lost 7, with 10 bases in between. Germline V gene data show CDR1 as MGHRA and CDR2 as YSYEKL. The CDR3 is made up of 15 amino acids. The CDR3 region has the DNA TGCGCCAGCAGCCAAGAAGAGGGCAGGAATTCACCCCTCCACTTT. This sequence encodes CASSQEEGRNSPLHF.

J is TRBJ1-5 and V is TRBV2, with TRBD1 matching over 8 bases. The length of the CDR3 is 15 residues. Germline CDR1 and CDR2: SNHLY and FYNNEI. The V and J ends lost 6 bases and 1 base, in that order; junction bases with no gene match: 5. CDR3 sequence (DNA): TGTGCCAGCAGGATAACAGGGGGGAGCAATCAGCCCCAGCATTTT. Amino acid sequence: CASRITGGSNQPQHF.

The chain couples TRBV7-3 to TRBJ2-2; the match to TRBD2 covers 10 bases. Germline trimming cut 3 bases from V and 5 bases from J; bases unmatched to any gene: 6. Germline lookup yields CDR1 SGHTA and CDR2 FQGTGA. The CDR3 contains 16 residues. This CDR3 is CASSLLAGVGTGELFF. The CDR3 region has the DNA TGTGCCAGCAGCTTGCTAGCGGGAGTAGGGACCGGGGAGCTGTTTTTT.

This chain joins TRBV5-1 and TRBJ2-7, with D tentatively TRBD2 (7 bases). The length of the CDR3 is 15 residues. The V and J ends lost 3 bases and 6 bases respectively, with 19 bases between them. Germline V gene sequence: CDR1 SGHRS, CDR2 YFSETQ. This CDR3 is CASSSGQPGGFEQYF. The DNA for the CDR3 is TGCGCCAGCAGCTCGGGACAACCGGGGGGATTCGAGCAGTACTTC.

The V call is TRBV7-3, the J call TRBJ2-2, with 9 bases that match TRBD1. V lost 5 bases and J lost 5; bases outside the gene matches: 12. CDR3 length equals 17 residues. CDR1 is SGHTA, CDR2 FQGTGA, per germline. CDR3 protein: CASSRLAGTGFTGELFF. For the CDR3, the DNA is TGTGCCAGCAGCCGGCTAGCCGGGACAGGGTTTACCGGGGAGCTGTTTTTT. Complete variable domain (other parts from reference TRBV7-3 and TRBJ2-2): GAGVSQTPSNKVTEKGKYVELRCDPISGHTALYWYRQSLGQGPEFLIYFQGTGAADDSGLPNDRFFAVRPEGSVSTLKIQRTERGDSAVYLCASSRLAGTGFTGELFFGEGSRLTVL.

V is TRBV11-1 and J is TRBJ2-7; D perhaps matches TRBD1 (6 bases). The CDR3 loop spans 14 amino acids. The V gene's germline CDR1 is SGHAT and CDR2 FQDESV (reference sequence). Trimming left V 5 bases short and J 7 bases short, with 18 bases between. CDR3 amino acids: CASSSPGHSREQYF. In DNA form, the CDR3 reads TGTGCCAGCAGCAGCCCGGGACACAGTAGGGAGCAGTACTTC.

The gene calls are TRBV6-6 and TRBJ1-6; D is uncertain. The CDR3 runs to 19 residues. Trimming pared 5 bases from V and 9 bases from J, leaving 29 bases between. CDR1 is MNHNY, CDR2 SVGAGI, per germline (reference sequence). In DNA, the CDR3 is TGTGCCAGCAGTCCACTAGGGAGAAGAAGTCCCTTGCTGCGTTCACCCCTCCACTTT. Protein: CASSPLGRRSPLLRSPLHF.

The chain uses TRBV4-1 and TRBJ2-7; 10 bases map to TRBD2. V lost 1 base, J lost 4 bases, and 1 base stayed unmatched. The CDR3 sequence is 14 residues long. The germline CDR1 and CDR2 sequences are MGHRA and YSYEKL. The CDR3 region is CASSQASGSYEQYF. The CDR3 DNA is TGCGCCAGCAGCCAAGCTAGCGGGAGTTACGAGCAGTACTTC.

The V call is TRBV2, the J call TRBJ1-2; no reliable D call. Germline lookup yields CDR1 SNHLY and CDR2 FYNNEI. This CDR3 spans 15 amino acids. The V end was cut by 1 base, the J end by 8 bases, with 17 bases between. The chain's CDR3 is CASSEERAKVSGYTF. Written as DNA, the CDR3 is TGTGCCAGCAGTGAAGAGAGGGCGAAAGTTAGCGGCTACACCTTC. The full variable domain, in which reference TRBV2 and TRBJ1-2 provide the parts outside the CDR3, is EPEVTQTPSHQVTQMGQEVILRCVPISNHLYFYWYRQILGQKVEFLVSFYNNEISEKSEIFDDQFSVERPDGSNFTLKIRSTKLEDSAMYFCASSEERAKVSGYTFGSGTRLTVV.

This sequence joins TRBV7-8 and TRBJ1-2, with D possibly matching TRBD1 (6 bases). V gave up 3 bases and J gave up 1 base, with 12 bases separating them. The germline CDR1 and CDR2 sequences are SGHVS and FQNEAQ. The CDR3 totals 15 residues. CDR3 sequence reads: CASSLQGTLNYGYTF. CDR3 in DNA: TGTGCCAGCAGCTTGCAGGGGACCCTTAACTATGGCTACACCTTC.

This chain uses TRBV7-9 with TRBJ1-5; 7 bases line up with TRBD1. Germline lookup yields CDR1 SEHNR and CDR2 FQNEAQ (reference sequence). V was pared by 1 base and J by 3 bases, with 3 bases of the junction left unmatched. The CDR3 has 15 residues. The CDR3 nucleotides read TGTGCCAGCAGCTTAGTTGGACAGGTCAATCAGCCCCAGCATTTT. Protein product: CASSLVGQVNQPQHF.

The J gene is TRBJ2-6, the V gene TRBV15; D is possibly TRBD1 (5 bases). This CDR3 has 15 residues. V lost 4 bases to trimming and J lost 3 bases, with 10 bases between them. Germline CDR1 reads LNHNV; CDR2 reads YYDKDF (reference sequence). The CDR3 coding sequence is TGTGCCACCAGCATGGGGCGGAGTGGGGCCAACGTCCTGACTTTC. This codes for CATSMGRSGANVLTF.

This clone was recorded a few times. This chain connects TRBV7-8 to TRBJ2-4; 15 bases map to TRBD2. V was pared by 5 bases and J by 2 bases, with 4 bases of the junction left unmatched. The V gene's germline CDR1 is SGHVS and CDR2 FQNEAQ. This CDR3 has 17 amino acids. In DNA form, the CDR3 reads TGTGCCAGCAGCCCGGGACTAGCGGGGGGATCCAAAAACATTCAGTACTTC. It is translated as CASSPGLAGGSKNIQYF.

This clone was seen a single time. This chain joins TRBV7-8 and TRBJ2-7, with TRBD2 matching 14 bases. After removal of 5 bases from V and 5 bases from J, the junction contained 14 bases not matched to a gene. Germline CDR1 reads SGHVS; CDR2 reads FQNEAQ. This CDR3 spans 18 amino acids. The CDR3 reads CASSEGTSGGRRVHEQYF. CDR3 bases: TGTGCCAGCAGCGAGGGGACTAGCGGGGGCCGACGAGTCCACGAGCAGTACTTC.

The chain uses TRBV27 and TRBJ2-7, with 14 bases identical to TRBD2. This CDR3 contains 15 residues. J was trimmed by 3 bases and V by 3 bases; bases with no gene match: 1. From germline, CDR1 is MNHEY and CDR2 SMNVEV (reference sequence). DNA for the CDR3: TGTGCCAGCAGTTTGGGACTAGCGGGAGTCTACGAGCAGTACTTC. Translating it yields CASSLGLAGVYEQYF.

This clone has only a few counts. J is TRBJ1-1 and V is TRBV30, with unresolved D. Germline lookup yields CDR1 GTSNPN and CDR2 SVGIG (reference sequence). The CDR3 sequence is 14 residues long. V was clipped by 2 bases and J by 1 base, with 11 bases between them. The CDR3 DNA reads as TGTGCCTGGAGTTTTGGGAGGGCGAACACTGAAGCTTTCTTT. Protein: CAWSFGRANTEAFF.

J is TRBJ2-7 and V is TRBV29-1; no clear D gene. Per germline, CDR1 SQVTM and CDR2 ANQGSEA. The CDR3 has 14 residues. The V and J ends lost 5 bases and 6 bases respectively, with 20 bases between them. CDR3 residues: CSVLTDSSPREQYF. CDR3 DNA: TGCAGCGTTTTAACGGATAGCAGTCCTCGCGAGCAGTACTTC.

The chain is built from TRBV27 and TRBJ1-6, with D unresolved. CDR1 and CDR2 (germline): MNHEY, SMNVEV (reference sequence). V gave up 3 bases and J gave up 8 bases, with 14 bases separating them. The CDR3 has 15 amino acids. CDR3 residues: CASSFQLRRDSPLHF. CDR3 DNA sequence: TGTGCCAGCAGTTTCCAGCTGCGGCGGGATTCACCCCTCCACTTT.

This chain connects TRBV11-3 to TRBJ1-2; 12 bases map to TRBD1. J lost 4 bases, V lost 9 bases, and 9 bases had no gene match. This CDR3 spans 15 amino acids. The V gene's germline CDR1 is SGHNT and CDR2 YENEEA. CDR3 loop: CARGQGASVSYGYTF. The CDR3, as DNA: TGTGCCAGGGGACAGGGGGCCTCAGTGAGCTATGGCTACACCTTC.

The CDR3 region is CASSTGISTDTQYF. DNA of the CDR3: TGTGCCAGCAGTACGGGGATAAGCACAGATACGCAGTATTTT. This chain joins TRBV6-5 and TRBJ2-3; D might be TRBD2 (5 bases). Germline CDR1 MNHEY, CDR2 SVGAGI. V dropped 5 bases and J dropped 0 bases, with 9 bases sitting between them. The CDR3 has 14 residues.

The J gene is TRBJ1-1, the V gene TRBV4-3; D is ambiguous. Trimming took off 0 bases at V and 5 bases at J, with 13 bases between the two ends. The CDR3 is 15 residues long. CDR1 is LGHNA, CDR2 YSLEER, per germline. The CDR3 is CASSQDGRGVTEAFF. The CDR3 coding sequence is TGCGCCAGCAGCCAAGACGGTCGGGGAGTAACTGAAGCTTTCTTT.

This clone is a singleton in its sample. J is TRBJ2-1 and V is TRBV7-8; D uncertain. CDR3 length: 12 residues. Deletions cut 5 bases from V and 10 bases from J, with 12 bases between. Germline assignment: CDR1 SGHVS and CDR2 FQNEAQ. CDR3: CASSQSVLEQFF. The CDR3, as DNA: TGTGCCAGCAGCCAATCAGTATTGGAGCAGTTCTTC.

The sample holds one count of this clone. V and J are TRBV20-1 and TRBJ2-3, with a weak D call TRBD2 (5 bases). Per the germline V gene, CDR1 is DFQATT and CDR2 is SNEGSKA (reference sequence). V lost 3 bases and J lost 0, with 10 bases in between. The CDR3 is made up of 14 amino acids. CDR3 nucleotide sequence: TGCAGTGCTAGTGGTCGGGGTAGCACAGATACGCAGTATTTT. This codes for CSASGRGSTDTQYF.

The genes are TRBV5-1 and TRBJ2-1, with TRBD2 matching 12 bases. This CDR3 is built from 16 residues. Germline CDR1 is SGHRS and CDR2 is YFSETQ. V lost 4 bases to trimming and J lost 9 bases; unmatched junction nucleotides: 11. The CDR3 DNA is TGCGCCAGCAGCAAATCGACTAGCGGGAGTTCGGCTGAGCAGTTCTTC. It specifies CASSKSTSGSSAEQFF.